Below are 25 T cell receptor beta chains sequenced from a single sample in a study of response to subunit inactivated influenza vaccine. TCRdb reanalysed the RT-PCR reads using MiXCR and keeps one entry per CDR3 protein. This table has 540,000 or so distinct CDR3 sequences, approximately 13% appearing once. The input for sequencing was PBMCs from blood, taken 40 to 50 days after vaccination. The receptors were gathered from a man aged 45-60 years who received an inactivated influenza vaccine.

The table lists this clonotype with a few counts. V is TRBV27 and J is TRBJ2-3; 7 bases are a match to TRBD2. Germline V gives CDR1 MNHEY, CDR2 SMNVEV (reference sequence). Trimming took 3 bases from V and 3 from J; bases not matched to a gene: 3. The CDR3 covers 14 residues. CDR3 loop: CASSFLAATDTQYF. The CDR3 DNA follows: TGTGCCAGCAGTTTTCTAGCGGCGACAGATACGCAGTATTTT.

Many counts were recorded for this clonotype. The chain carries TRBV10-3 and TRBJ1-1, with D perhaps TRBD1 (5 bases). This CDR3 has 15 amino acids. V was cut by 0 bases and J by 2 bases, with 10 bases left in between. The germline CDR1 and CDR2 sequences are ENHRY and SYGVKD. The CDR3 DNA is TGTGCCATCAGTGAGTCTGGGACGGCCAACACTGAAGCTTTCTTT. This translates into CAISESGTANTEAFF.

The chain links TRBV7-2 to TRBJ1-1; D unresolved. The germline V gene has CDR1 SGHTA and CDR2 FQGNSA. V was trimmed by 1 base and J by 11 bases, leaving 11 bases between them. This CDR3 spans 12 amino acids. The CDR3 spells CASSLVSSGAFF. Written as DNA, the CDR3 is TGTGCCAGCAGCTTAGTATCCTCTGGGGCTTTCTTT.

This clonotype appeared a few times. CDR3 DNA sequence: TGTGCCAGCAGAGGACAGAGCCCGGGACTAGCAGAGACCCAGTACTTC. As protein: CASRGQSPGLAETQYF. The chain has TRBV28 and TRBJ2-5; 9 bases match TRBD2. Per the germline V gene, CDR1 is MDHEN and CDR2 is SYDVKM. Unmatched junction bases numbered 12, after V lost 6 bases and J lost 4 bases. The CDR3 has 16 residues.

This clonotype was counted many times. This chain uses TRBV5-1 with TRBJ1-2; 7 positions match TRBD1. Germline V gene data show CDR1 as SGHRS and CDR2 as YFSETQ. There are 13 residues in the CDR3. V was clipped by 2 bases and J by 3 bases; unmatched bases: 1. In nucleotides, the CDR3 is TGCGCCAGCAGCTTAGGGGGCCACTATGGCTACACCTTC. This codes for CASSLGGHYGYTF.

CDR3 bases: TGTACCATCTGTTTACGGACTAGCCCCTCCCTTTCCAATGAGCAGTTCTTC. Encoded protein: CTICLRTSPSLSNEQFF. The chain couples TRBV2 to TRBJ2-1; TRBD2 agrees at 8 bases. Germline values: CDR1 SNHLY, CDR2 FYNNEI. This CDR3 spans 17 amino acids.

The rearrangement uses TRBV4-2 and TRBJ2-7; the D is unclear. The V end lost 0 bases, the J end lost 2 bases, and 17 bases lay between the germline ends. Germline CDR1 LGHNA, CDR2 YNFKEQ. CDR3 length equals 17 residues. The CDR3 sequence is CASSQDASGHLTYEQYF. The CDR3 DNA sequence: TGTGCCAGCAGCCAAGATGCTTCGGGTCACCTGACCTACGAGCAGTACTTC.

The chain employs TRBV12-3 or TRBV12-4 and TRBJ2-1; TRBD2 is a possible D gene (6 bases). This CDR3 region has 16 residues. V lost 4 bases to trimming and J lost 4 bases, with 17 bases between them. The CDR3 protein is CASSSLTSFIYNEQFF. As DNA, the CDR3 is TGTGCCAGCAGTTCACTGACTAGTTTTATTTACAATGAGCAGTTCTTC.

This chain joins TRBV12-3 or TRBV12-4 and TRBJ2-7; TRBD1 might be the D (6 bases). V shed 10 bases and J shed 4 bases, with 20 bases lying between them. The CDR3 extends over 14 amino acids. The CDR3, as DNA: TGTGCCACCAGCCCTGGGACACTAGAATACGAGCAGTACTTC. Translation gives CATSPGTLEYEQYF.

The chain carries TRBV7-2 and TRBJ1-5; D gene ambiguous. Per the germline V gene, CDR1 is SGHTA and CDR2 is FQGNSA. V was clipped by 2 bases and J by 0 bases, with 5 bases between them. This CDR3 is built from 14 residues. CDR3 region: CASSLLGSNQPQHF. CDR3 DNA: TGTGCCAGCAGCTTATTAGGTAGCAATCAGCCCCAGCATTTT.

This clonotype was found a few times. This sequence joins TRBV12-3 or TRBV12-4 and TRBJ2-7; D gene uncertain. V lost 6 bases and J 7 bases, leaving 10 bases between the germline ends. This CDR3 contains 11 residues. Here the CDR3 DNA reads TGTGCCAGCAGGGCAGGCGAGGAGCAGTACTTC. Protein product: CASRAGEEQYF.

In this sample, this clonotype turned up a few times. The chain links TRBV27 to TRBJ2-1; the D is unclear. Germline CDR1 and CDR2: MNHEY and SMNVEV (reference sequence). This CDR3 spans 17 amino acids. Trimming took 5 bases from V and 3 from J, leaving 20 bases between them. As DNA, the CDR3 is TGTGCCAGCAGTGCGACGGGCCCCTCGGGCAGCTACAATGAGCAGTTCTTC. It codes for CASSATGPSGSYNEQFF.

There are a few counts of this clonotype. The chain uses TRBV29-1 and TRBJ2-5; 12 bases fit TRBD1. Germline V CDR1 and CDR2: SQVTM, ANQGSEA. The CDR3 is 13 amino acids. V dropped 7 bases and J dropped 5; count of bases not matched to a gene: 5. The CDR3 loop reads CSGGQGARETQYF. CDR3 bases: TGCAGCGGGGGACAGGGGGCGCGGGAGACCCAGTACTTC.

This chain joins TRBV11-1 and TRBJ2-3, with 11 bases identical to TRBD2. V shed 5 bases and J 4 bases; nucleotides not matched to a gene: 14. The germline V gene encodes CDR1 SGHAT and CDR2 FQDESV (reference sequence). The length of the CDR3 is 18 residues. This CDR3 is CASSPGLAGGLYPDTQYF. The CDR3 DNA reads TGTGCCAGCAGCCCAGGACTAGCGGGCGGTCTATATCCAGATACGCAGTATTTT.

The CDR3 DNA reads TGTGCCAGCAGTCCGACCTTGGGAGATGAGCAGTTCTTC. Protein sequence: CASSPTLGDEQFF. The chain is built from TRBV6-1 and TRBJ2-1, with a possible D match to TRBD2 (5 bases). V lost 5 bases, J lost 8 bases, and 13 bases lay in between. The germline V gene has CDR1 MNHNS and CDR2 SASEGT. The CDR3 spans 13 residues.

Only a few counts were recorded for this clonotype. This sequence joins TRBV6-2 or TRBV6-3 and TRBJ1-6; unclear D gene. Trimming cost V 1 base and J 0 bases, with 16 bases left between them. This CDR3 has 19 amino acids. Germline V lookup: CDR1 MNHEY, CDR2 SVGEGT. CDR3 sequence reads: CASSYFGGRKSSYNSPLHF. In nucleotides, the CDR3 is TGTGCCAGCAGTTACTTTGGCGGACGGAAAAGCTCCTATAATTCACCCCTCCACTTT.

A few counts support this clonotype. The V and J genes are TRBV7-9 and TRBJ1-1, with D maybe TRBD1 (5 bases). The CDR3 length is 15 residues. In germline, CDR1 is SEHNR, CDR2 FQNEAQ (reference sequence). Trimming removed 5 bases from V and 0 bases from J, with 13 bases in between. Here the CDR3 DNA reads TGTGCCAGCAGCCCCTCTGGGGGAATGAACACTGAAGCTTTCTTT. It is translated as CASSPSGGMNTEAFF.

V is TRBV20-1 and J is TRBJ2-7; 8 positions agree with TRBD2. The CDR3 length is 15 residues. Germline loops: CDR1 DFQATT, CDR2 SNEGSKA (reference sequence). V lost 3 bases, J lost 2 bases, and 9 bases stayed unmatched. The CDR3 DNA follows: TGCAGTGCTAGCAGCAGGCGGGGGGCCGCCTACGAGCAGTACTTC. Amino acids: CSASSRRGAAYEQYF.

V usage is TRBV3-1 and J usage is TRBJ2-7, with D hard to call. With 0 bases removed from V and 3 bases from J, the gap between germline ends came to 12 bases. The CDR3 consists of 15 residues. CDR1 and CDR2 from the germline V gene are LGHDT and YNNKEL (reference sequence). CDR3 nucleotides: TGTGCCAGCAGCCAAGATCAGTCCCCCTACTACGAGCAGTACTTC. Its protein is CASSQDQSPYYEQYF.

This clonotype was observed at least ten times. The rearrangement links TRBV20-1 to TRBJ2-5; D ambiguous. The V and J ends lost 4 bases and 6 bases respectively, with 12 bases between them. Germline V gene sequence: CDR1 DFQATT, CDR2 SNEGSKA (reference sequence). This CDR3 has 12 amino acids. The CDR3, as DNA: TGCAGTGCTACCCAGATGGGGAAGACCCAGTACTTC. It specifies CSATQMGKTQYF.

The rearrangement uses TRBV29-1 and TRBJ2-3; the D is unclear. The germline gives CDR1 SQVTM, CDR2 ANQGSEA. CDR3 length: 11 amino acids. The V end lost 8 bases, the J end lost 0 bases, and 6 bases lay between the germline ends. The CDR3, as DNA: TGCAGCCTGACAAGCACAGATACGCAGTATTTT. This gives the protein CSLTSTDTQYF.

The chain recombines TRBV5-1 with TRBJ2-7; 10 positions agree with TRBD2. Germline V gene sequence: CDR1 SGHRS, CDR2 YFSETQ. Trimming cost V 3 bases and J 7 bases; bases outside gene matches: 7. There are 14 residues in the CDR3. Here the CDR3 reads CASSYTSGTGEQYF. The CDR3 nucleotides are TGCGCCAGCAGCTACACTAGCGGGACAGGAGAGCAGTACTTC. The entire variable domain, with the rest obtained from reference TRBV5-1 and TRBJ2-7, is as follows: KAGVTQTPRYLIKTRGQQVTLSCSPISGHRSVSWYQQTPGQGLQFLFEYFSETQRNKGNFPGRFSGRQFSNSRSEMNVSTLELGDSALYLCASSYTSGTGEQYFGPGTRLTVT.

The CDR3 region is CASGKNGYEQYF. The CDR3 DNA follows: TGTGCCAGCGGCAAAAACGGGTACGAGCAGTACTTC. The chain couples TRBV6-5 to TRBJ2-7; unclear D gene. The CDR3 sequence is 12 residues long. CDR1 MNHEY and CDR2 SVGAGI come from the germline V gene. The V end was cut by 8 bases, the J end by 4 bases, with 12 bases between.

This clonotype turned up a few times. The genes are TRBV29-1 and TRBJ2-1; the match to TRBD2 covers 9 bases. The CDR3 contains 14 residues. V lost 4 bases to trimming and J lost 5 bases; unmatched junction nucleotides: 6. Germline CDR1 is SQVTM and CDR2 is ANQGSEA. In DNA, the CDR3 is TGCAGCGTTGTATCTGGACTAGCGAACAATGAGCAGTTCTTC. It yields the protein CSVVSGLANNEQFF.

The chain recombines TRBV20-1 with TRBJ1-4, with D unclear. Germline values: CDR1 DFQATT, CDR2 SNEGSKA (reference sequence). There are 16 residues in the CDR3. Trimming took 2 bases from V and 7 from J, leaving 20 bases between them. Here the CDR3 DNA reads TGCAGTGCTAGATCCTCTGGGCCAACCTCGGGTGAAAAACTGTTTTTT. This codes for CSARSSGPTSGEKLFF.